Listed below are T cell receptor beta chains from one sample, sequenced in a study of radiotherapy plus CTLA-4 blockade in lung cancer. Repertoires were generated with immunoSEQ multiplex PCR, while TCRdb's copy carries only in-frame clones and drops some. The sample contains roughly 120,000 clones, roughly 80% of which appear only once. The specimen comprised peripheral blood, sampled from a patient treated with radiotherapy plus ipilimumab. The receptors stem from a human donor with non-small cell lung cancer who had a partial response to radiotherapy plus ipilimumab. CDR3s include the opening cysteine and the closing phenylalanine or tryptophan. Each record gives: J gene, clone size, D gene, V gene, CDR3 DNA, CDR3 protein. D genes are given only for firm matches. Clone size is shown for a subset of rows, as once, few, many or a class of expanded clone.

>TRBJ1-1|once|.|TRBV7-3
TGTGCCAGCAGTCGGGGAGCCATGAACACTGAAGCTTTCTTT
CASSRGAMNTEAFF
>TRBJ2-7|.|TRBD2|TRBV28
TGTGCCAGCAGTGATACTAGCGGGAGGAGATACGAGCAGTACTTC
CASSDTSGRRYEQYF
>TRBJ1-1|.|.|TRBV5-1
TGCGCCAGCAGCTTACAAACGGGACACCCGAACACTGAAGCTTTCTTT
CASSLQTGHPNTEAFF
>TRBJ2-7|.|.|TRBV13
TGTGCCAGCAGCAAAGACCCACAGGTTCAGGTCGAGCAGTACTTC
CASSKDPQVQVEQYF
>TRBJ1-2|.|.|TRBV6-1
TGTGCCACCTTAACGACAGGCCTGAACTATGGCTACACCTTC
CATLTTGLNYGYTF
>TRBJ1-4|.|.|TRBV30
TGTGCCTGGAGTGTAAAGGTCCTCGGGAATGAAAAACTGTTTTTT
CAWSVKVLGNEKLFF
>TRBJ2-1|.|TRBD2|TRBV7-6
TGTGCCAGCAGCTTCAGTAGCGGGAGGGTCTCCTACAATGAGCAGTTCTTC
CASSFSSGRVSYNEQFF
>TRBJ2-3|.|TRBD2|TRBV9
TGTGCCAGCAGCGTAGCCCCTAGCGGGGTTCAAGATACGCAGTATTTT
CASSVAPSGVQDTQYF
>TRBJ1-2|.|TRBD1|TRBV28
TGTGCCAGCACCTTTCCCGGGACAGCTAACTATGGCTACACCTTC
CASTFPGTANYGYTF
>TRBJ2-5|.|.|TRBV7-2
TGTGCCAGCAGCCGCGGGGCCGGCCTGGAGACCCAGTACTTC
CASSRGAGLETQYF
>TRBJ2-5|.|.|TRBV5-1
TGCGCCAGCAGCTTGGAACCAGCGGAAGAGACCCAGTACTTC
CASSLEPAEETQYF
>TRBJ1-1|.|.|TRBV5-1
TGCGCCAGCAGCGGTCAGGGCTCTGGGGTTGGGAACACTGAAGCTTTCTTT
CASSGQGSGVGNTEAFF
>TRBJ2-1|once|TRBD2|TRBV25-1
TGTGCCAGCAGGGACAGCATAGCGGGGCCCTACAATGAGCAGTTCTTC
CASRDSIAGPYNEQFF
>TRBJ1-2|.|TRBD1|TRBV19
TGTGCCAGTAGTATATTATCGGACAGGGGCTACTATGGCTACACCTTC
CASSILSDRGYYGYTF
>TRBJ1-3|.|TRBD1|TRBV6-5
TGTGCCAGCATCGGGAGGGGGCCCTCTGGAAACACCATATATTTT
CASIGRGPSGNTIYF
>TRBJ2-1|.|TRBD1|TRBV29-1
TGCAGCGTTGCGGAGAGGACAGGGGGTAACAATGAGCAGTTCTTC
CSVAERTGGNNEQFF
>TRBJ1-4|.|.|TRBV7-6
TGTGCCAGCAGCTCCCTTACCGACGGAGCAACTAATGAAAAACTGTTTTTT
CASSSLTDGATNEKLFF
>TRBJ1-5|.|.|TRBV5-5
TGTGCCAGCAGCTTGGACAATTTCGGGGGCAATCAGCCCCAGCATTTT
CASSLDNFGGNQPQHF
>TRBJ1-2|.|TRBD1|TRBV9
TGTGCCAGCACAAAGACAGGGCTTGGCTATGGCTACACCTTC
CASTKTGLGYGYTF
>TRBJ2-3|.|.|TRBV6-5
TGTGCCAGCAGTTACTCGAGGGCCGGGAGCACAGATACGCAGTATTTT
CASSYSRAGSTDTQYF
>TRBJ1-4|.|TRBD1|TRBV5-6
TGTGCCAGCAGCTTAAACAGGGGAGGAGGTGAAAAACTGTTTTTT
CASSLNRGGGEKLFF
>TRBJ2-7|.|TRBD1|TRBV5-4
TGTGCCAGCAGCGGGACAGGGTACGAGCAGTACTTC
CASSGTGYEQYF
>TRBJ2-1|.|TRBD1|TRBV15
TGTGCCACCAGCAGAGAGTTACCGGGACAGGGGGACAATGAGCAGTTCTTC
CATSRELPGQGDNEQFF
>TRBJ1-2|.|TRBD1|TRBV7-3
TGTGCCAGCAGCCCCAATCCGGGACAGGGGGCGCGTGGCTACACCTTC
CASSPNPGQGARGYTF
>TRBJ2-3|.|.|TRBV2
TGTGCCAGCTGGTACAGGGTGGGAGATACGCAGTATTTT
CASWYRVGDTQYF
>TRBJ2-2|few|TRBD1|TRBV10-1
TGCGCCAGCAGGACAGGGAATAGTGGCACCGGGGAGCTGTTTTTT
CASRTGNSGTGELFF
>TRBJ2-5|few|.|TRBV6-5
TGTGCCAGCAGTTACGGGCAGAAAGAGACCCAGTACTTC
CASSYGQKETQYF
>TRBJ1-1|.|.|TRBV13
TGTGCCAGCAGCTTAGAGCAGGGTGGAAACACTGAAGCTTTCTTT
CASSLEQGGNTEAFF
>TRBJ2-1|once|TRBD1|TRBV28
TGTGCCAGCAGTTCTCAACTCCCAGGGGGTTCTGGGACAGGGATGGATGAGCAGTTCTTC
CASSSQLPGGSGTGMDEQFF
>TRBJ2-1|.|.|TRBV6-6
TGTGCCAGCAGTGACGGGGGAGGCTACAATGAGCAGTTCTTC
CASSDGGGYNEQFF
>TRBJ2-1|.|.|TRBV30
TGTGCCTGGAGCCCGAGTCGATCGGCGTGGGCCACACGCTTGGATGAGCAGTTCTTC
CAWSPSRSAWATRLDEQFF
>TRBJ1-5|.|.|TRBV18
TGTGCCAGCTCACCAAGACCACCGGAGCCTAGCAATCAGCCCCAGCATTTT
CASSPRPPEPSNQPQHF
>TRBJ1-1|.|.|TRBV6-6
TGTGCCAGCATGACACAATCCCTGAACACTGAAGCTTTCTTT
CASMTQSLNTEAFF
>TRBJ1-5|once|.|TRBV7-9
TGTGCCAGCAGCTCGACTGTTAGCAATCAGCCCCAGCATTTT
CASSSTVSNQPQHF
>TRBJ1-4|.|.|TRBV4-3
TGCGCCAGCAGCCAAGTGGGCGGGAGAACTAATGAAAAACTGTTTTTT
CASSQVGGRTNEKLFF
>TRBJ2-2|.|TRBD1|TRBV28
TGTGCCAGCAGTTCGGGACAGCCCACCGGGGAGCTGTTTTTT
CASSSGQPTGELFF
>TRBJ1-1|.|.|TRBV15
TGTGCCACCAGAAGAGCAGGAGGGAGGAACACTGAAGCTTTCTTT
CATRRAGGRNTEAFF
>TRBJ2-5|.|TRBD1|TRBV5-1
TGCGCCAGCAGCGCAGGGGGAATTCAAGAGACCCAGTACTTC
CASSAGGIQETQYF
>TRBJ1-1|few|.|TRBV28
TGTGCCAGCAGTTATTCCCCGTCTGAGGCTCTTGCTTTCTTT
CASSYSPSEALAFF
>TRBJ2-7|.|TRBD1|TRBV6-1
TGTGCCAGCAGGGGACAGTACTCCTACGAGCAGTACTTC
CASRGQYSYEQYF
>TRBJ2-3|.|.|TRBV2
TGTGCCAGCAGTGAACTAGCGAGTGGCACAGATACGCAGTATTTT
CASSELASGTDTQYF
>TRBJ1-5|.|TRBD1|TRBV10-3
TGTGCCATCAGTGAATTATTCCCCGGCGACAGGGGGATTCAGCCCCAGCATTTT
CAISELFPGDRGIQPQHF
>TRBJ2-3|few|TRBD2|TRBV6-1
TGTGCCAGCAGAGGACTAGCGGGAGCCACAGATACGCAGTATTTT
CASRGLAGATDTQYF
>TRBJ1-1|few|.|TRBV13
TGTGCCAGCAGCAAGAGGAACATGAACACTGAAGCTTTCTTT
CASSKRNMNTEAFF
>TRBJ1-4|few|.|TRBV28
TGTGCCAGCAGAACAGGGCCTAATGAAAAACTGTTTTTT
CASRTGPNEKLFF
>TRBJ2-1|few|TRBD2|TRBV5-1
TGCGCCAGCAGCTCGTACGAAGCGGGACTTAGCTCCTACAATGAGCAGTTCTTC
CASSSYEAGLSSYNEQFF
>TRBJ1-4|once|.|TRBV5-1
TGCGCCAGCAGCTTGACAGGGTACTTTAATGAAAAACTGTTTTTT
CASSLTGYFNEKLFF
>TRBJ1-1|.|.|TRBV5-5
TGTGCCAGCAGTTCTTCCGGGACACCGAACACTGAAGCTTTCTTT
CASSSSGTPNTEAFF
>TRBJ1-3|.|.|TRBV6-5
TGTGCCAGCAGTTACTCTTCTTCCAGGGGAGGAAACACCATATATTTT
CASSYSSSRGGNTIYF
>TRBJ1-2|.|TRBD1|TRBV5-1
TGCGCCAGCAGCTTGGTGGCACAGGGGAACCGCTACACCTTC
CASSLVAQGNRYTF
>TRBJ2-1|.|.|TRBV5-5
TGTGCCAGCAGCCCCAAGGAGGGTCTGTTAAATGAGCAGTTCTTC
CASSPKEGLLNEQFF
>TRBJ2-3|.|TRBD2|TRBV5-1
TGCGCCAGCAGCCTGGGGACTAGCGGGAGCCGGAACACAGATACGCAGTATTTT
CASSLGTSGSRNTDTQYF
>TRBJ2-3|few|.|TRBV2
TGTGCCAGCAGGGTTCTAACAGATACGCAGTATTTT
CASRVLTDTQYF
>TRBJ2-3|.|TRBD2|TRBV25-1
TGTGCCAGCGCTAGGGGCGGGAGGTATTCAGATACGCAGTATTTT
CASARGGRYSDTQYF
>TRBJ1-5|.|TRBD1|TRBV30
TGTGCCTGGAGTGTGGGACAGGGACGTCAGCCCCAGCATTTT
CAWSVGQGRQPQHF